A selection of T cell receptor beta chains follows, all from one sample in a study of T cell repertoires in cytomegalovirus infection. Antigen specificity for these receptors is unknown. TCRdb recomputed calls from the reads with MiXCR, one row per CDR3 protein. Of approximately 350,000 distinct CDR3 sequences listed, roughly a third are singletons. This specimen consisted of cultured PBMCs, obtained from culture after CMV antigen stimulation. The source is a human donor in good health (CMV status not recorded). Some clones in this sample may be carry-over from other donors' samples. Both conserved end residues are part of each CDR3. Fields, in order: CDR3 length, J gene, D gene, clone size, V gene, CDR3 DNA, CDR3 protein. A D gene is named only where the DNA matches it firmly. Where a row states a size, it is once, few, many or the class of an expanded clone; other rows omit it.

len: 15; j_gene: TRBJ2-6; d_gene: TRBD1; abundance: many; v_gene: TRBV6-2/TRBV6-3; CDR3nt: TGTGCCCGTCACTTTTGGACAGGGGACAGGGACGTCCTGACTTTC; CDR3aa: CARHFWTGDRDVLTF
len: 15; j_gene: TRBJ2-5; d_gene: TRBD2; abundance: NA; v_gene: TRBV7-2; CDR3nt: TGTGCCAGCAGTCCGGGACTAGGAGCCCAAGAGACCCAGTACTTC; CDR3aa: CASSPGLGAQETQYF
len: 18; j_gene: TRBJ2-5; d_gene: NA; abundance: many; v_gene: TRBV11-2; CDR3nt: TGTGCCAGCGGCTCGGGAGACAGGCCATCGCGAGGGGGGGAGACCCAGTACTTC; CDR3aa: CASGSGDRPSRGGETQYF
len: 14; j_gene: TRBJ1-1; d_gene: TRBD1; abundance: NA; v_gene: TRBV6-2/TRBV6-3; CDR3nt: TGTGCCAGCAGTTCGGACAGGGGTGACACTGAAGCTTTCTTT; CDR3aa: CASSSDRGDTEAFF
len: 16; j_gene: TRBJ2-1; d_gene: TRBD2; abundance: NA; v_gene: TRBV4-1; CDR3nt: TGCGCCAGCAGACTCAATAGCGGGAGCACCTACAATGAGCAGTTCTTC; CDR3aa: CASRLNSGSTYNEQFF
len: 14; j_gene: TRBJ1-2; d_gene: NA; abundance: few; v_gene: TRBV3-1; CDR3nt: TGTGCCAGCAGCCAAGATCATACAGGGCGTGGCTACACCTTC; CDR3aa: CASSQDHTGRGYTF
len: 18; j_gene: TRBJ1-1; d_gene: NA; abundance: NA; v_gene: TRBV11-2; CDR3nt: TGTGCCAGCAGCTCCCGGGGCCGGGGGCCCTTCATTATCACTGAAGCTTTCTTT; CDR3aa: CASSSRGRGPFIITEAFF
len: 13; j_gene: TRBJ2-7; d_gene: TRBD2; abundance: NA; v_gene: TRBV20-1; CDR3nt: TGCAGTGTTACTAGCGGGAGTGGGAGGGAGCAGTACTTC; CDR3aa: CSVTSGSGREQYF
len: 15; j_gene: TRBJ2-1; d_gene: NA; abundance: NA; v_gene: TRBV5-4; CDR3nt: TGTGCCAGCAGCTTTGAACTAGGGGCGTACAATGAGCAGTTCTTC; CDR3aa: CASSFELGAYNEQFF
len: 13; j_gene: TRBJ2-7; d_gene: TRBD2; abundance: NA; v_gene: TRBV4-1; CDR3nt: TGCGCCAGCAGCCAAGATAAGGGACTAGCCCGCTTCTTC; CDR3aa: CASSQDKGLARFF
len: 14; j_gene: TRBJ2-5; d_gene: NA; abundance: few; v_gene: TRBV12-3/TRBV12-4; CDR3nt: TGTGCCAGCAGCCGGACGGCGCTGAGGGAGACCCAGTACTTC; CDR3aa: CASSRTALRETQYF
len: 18; j_gene: TRBJ2-5; d_gene: NA; abundance: NA; v_gene: TRBV4-2; CDR3nt: TGTGCCAGCAGCCGAAAGATGGAACGTACGACCCCAAAAGAGACCCAGTACTTC; CDR3aa: CASSRKMERTTPKETQYF
len: 16; j_gene: TRBJ1-3; d_gene: NA; abundance: few; v_gene: TRBV28; CDR3nt: TGTGCCAGCAGTCGAGGGGGGACACGCTCTGGAAACACCATATATTTT; CDR3aa: CASSRGGTRSGNTIYF
len: 14; j_gene: TRBJ2-3; d_gene: NA; abundance: once; v_gene: TRBV20-1; CDR3nt: TGCAGTGCTGGTAGCTGGGGAAGCACAGATACGCAGTATTTT; CDR3aa: CSAGSWGSTDTQYF
len: 14; j_gene: TRBJ2-4; d_gene: NA; abundance: few; v_gene: TRBV12-3/TRBV12-4; CDR3nt: TGTGCCAGCAGTTTGGGAAGATCCAAAAACATTCAGTACTTC; CDR3aa: CASSLGRSKNIQYF
len: 13; j_gene: TRBJ2-3; d_gene: NA; abundance: NA; v_gene: TRBV7-8; CDR3nt: TGTGCCAGCAGCTCTCAGGAGGCAGATACGCAGTATTTT; CDR3aa: CASSSQEADTQYF
len: 13; j_gene: TRBJ2-5; d_gene: NA; abundance: few; v_gene: TRBV12-3/TRBV12-4; CDR3nt: TGTGCCAGCACGGAGTGGCCGGTGGAGACCCAGTACTTC; CDR3aa: CASTEWPVETQYF
len: 16; j_gene: TRBJ2-3; d_gene: TRBD2; abundance: few; v_gene: TRBV29-1; CDR3nt: TGCAGCGCTAGGACTAGCGGGAGGGAGGGGACAGATACGCAGTATTTT; CDR3aa: CSARTSGREGTDTQYF
len: 16; j_gene: TRBJ1-1; d_gene: NA; abundance: few; v_gene: TRBV7-9; CDR3nt: TGTGCCAGCAGCGCCCCCCTCCAGGGGCGTGGGACTGAAGCTTTCTTT; CDR3aa: CASSAPLQGRGTEAFF
len: 14; j_gene: TRBJ2-3; d_gene: NA; abundance: many; v_gene: TRBV7-9; CDR3nt: TGTGCCAGCAGCCTCTCGGCAAGCACAGATACGCAGTATTTT; CDR3aa: CASSLSASTDTQYF
len: 14; j_gene: TRBJ1-6; d_gene: NA; abundance: NA; v_gene: TRBV5-6; CDR3nt: TGTGCCAGCAGCCAGGGACGGGATAATTCACCCCTCCACTTT; CDR3aa: CASSQGRDNSPLHF
len: 10; j_gene: TRBJ2-5; d_gene: NA; abundance: NA; v_gene: TRBV6-1; CDR3nt: TGTGCCAGCAGCAAAGAGACCCAGTACTTC; CDR3aa: CASSKETQYF
len: 15; j_gene: TRBJ1-1; d_gene: NA; abundance: NA; v_gene: TRBV7-6; CDR3nt: TGTGCCAGCAGCTTAGGCGGAGGGGGGGACACTGAAGCTTTCTTT; CDR3aa: CASSLGGGGDTEAFF
len: 14; j_gene: TRBJ1-1; d_gene: NA; abundance: NA; v_gene: TRBV5-4; CDR3nt: TGTGCCAGCAGCTTGGGCGCCCTGGACACTGAAGCTTTCTTT; CDR3aa: CASSLGALDTEAFF
len: 10; j_gene: TRBJ1-1; d_gene: NA; abundance: NA; v_gene: TRBV19; CDR3nt: TGTGCCACCAAGAACACTGAAGCTTTCTTT; CDR3aa: CATKNTEAFF
len: 16; j_gene: TRBJ1-2; d_gene: NA; abundance: NA; v_gene: TRBV18; CDR3nt: TGTGCCAGCTCACCCAGGGGAGGAGAGATAAACTATGGCTACACCTTC; CDR3aa: CASSPRGGEINYGYTF
len: 15; j_gene: TRBJ2-3; d_gene: TRBD1; abundance: many; v_gene: TRBV7-2; CDR3nt: TGTGCCAGCAGCTCACAGGGGGGATTAGCAGATACGCAGTATTTT; CDR3aa: CASSSQGGLADTQYF
len: 13; j_gene: TRBJ2-5; d_gene: NA; abundance: many; v_gene: TRBV7-6; CDR3nt: TGTGCCAGCAGCTTCGGGCAATGGGAGACCCAGTACTTC; CDR3aa: CASSFGQWETQYF
len: 13; j_gene: TRBJ2-2; d_gene: NA; abundance: few; v_gene: TRBV19; CDR3nt: TGTGCCAGTAGTGAATTACGTGGCGGGGAGCTGTTTTTT; CDR3aa: CASSELRGGELFF
len: 17; j_gene: TRBJ2-3; d_gene: TRBD2; abundance: NA; v_gene: TRBV15; CDR3nt: TGTGCCACCAGCAGAGGTTTGAGGCGGGAGGGGGCAGATACGCAGTATTTT; CDR3aa: CATSRGLRREGADTQYF
len: 14; j_gene: TRBJ2-7; d_gene: TRBD1; abundance: few; v_gene: TRBV19; CDR3nt: TGTGCCAGCCTGGGACAGGGGGAAAACTACGAGCAGTACTTC; CDR3aa: CASLGQGENYEQYF
len: 15; j_gene: TRBJ1-2; d_gene: NA; abundance: few; v_gene: TRBV4-1; CDR3nt: TGCGCCAGCAGCCAAGACATATTAGGGTTCTCTGGCTACACCTTC; CDR3aa: CASSQDILGFSGYTF
len: 14; j_gene: TRBJ1-4; d_gene: NA; abundance: NA; v_gene: TRBV19; CDR3nt: TGTGCCAGTACCCAGGACAGATTTAATGAAAAACTGTTTTTT; CDR3aa: CASTQDRFNEKLFF
len: 19; j_gene: TRBJ2-2; d_gene: TRBD2; abundance: few; v_gene: TRBV7-8; CDR3nt: TGTGCCAGCAGTTTCGGACTAGCGGGAGGCAGGACGAACACCGGGGAGCTGTTTTTT; CDR3aa: CASSFGLAGGRTNTGELFF
len: 14; j_gene: TRBJ1-3; d_gene: NA; abundance: many; v_gene: TRBV28; CDR3nt: TGTGCCAGCAGTTTTTCGGGCTCTGGAAACACCATATATTTT; CDR3aa: CASSFSGSGNTIYF
len: 16; j_gene: TRBJ2-1; d_gene: TRBD2; abundance: NA; v_gene: TRBV11-2; CDR3nt: TGTGCCAGCAGTTTAACTAGCGGGGCGGGGTTCGGGGAGCAGTTCTTC; CDR3aa: CASSLTSGAGFGEQFF
len: 14; j_gene: TRBJ2-3; d_gene: TRBD2; abundance: NA; v_gene: TRBV2; CDR3nt: TGTGCCAGCAGAGGACTAGCGGGAGTACCTACGCAGTATTTT; CDR3aa: CASRGLAGVPTQYF
len: 17; j_gene: TRBJ2-7; d_gene: TRBD2; abundance: few; v_gene: TRBV7-2; CDR3nt: TGTGCCAGCAGCTTTGGGACACACATAGCGGGAGGGTACGAGCAGTACTTC; CDR3aa: CASSFGTHIAGGYEQYF
len: 16; j_gene: TRBJ1-2; d_gene: TRBD1; abundance: NA; v_gene: TRBV4-1; CDR3nt: TGCGCCAGCAGCCAGTCCGGGACAGCCTTTAACTATGGCTACACCTTC; CDR3aa: CASSQSGTAFNYGYTF
len: 15; j_gene: TRBJ1-1; d_gene: NA; abundance: few; v_gene: TRBV6-2/TRBV6-3; CDR3nt: TGTGCCAGCAGGTCGAACAGGGTCCCGAACACTGAAGCTTTCTTT; CDR3aa: CASRSNRVPNTEAFF
len: 15; j_gene: TRBJ2-1; d_gene: TRBD1; abundance: few; v_gene: TRBV11-3; CDR3nt: TGTGCCAGCAGCTTGGACAGGGCTAACTACAATGAGCAGTTCTTC; CDR3aa: CASSLDRANYNEQFF
len: 21; j_gene: TRBJ2-5; d_gene: TRBD2; abundance: NA; v_gene: TRBV28; CDR3nt: TGTGCCAGCAGTACGTGGACTAGCGGGAGGGCCATAGTAGGTGACACGGAGACCCAGTACTTC; CDR3aa: CASSTWTSGRAIVGDTETQYF
len: 13; j_gene: TRBJ2-5; d_gene: NA; abundance: NA; v_gene: TRBV28; CDR3nt: TGTGCCAGCAGCTCCGGACAAGAGGAGACCCAGTACTTC; CDR3aa: CASSSGQEETQYF
len: 15; j_gene: TRBJ2-5; d_gene: NA; abundance: NA; v_gene: TRBV6-5; CDR3nt: TGTGCCAGCAGTTCCGAACTAGCTACCCAAGAGACCCAGTACTTC; CDR3aa: CASSSELATQETQYF
len: 13; j_gene: TRBJ1-3; d_gene: NA; abundance: many; v_gene: TRBV7-2; CDR3nt: TGTGCCAGCAGCTACAGGGTTGGAAACACCATATATTTT; CDR3aa: CASSYRVGNTIYF
len: 13; j_gene: TRBJ1-2; d_gene: NA; abundance: few; v_gene: TRBV7-8; CDR3nt: TGTGCCAGCAGCACGGGGAGGGATCACGGCTACACCTTC; CDR3aa: CASSTGRDHGYTF
len: 13; j_gene: TRBJ2-1; d_gene: NA; abundance: few; v_gene: TRBV2; CDR3nt: TGTGCCAGCAGTGAAGAAGGGGTGGGTGAGCAGTTCTTC; CDR3aa: CASSEEGVGEQFF
len: 13; j_gene: TRBJ1-1; d_gene: NA; abundance: NA; v_gene: TRBV5-1; CDR3nt: TGCGCCAGCAGCTGGGACCTGGGTGCTGAAGCTTTCTTT; CDR3aa: CASSWDLGAEAFF
len: 16; j_gene: TRBJ1-2; d_gene: TRBD1; abundance: NA; v_gene: TRBV5-1; CDR3nt: TGCGCCAGCAGCGTCACCGGGACAGGGGGCGAATATGGCTACACCTTC; CDR3aa: CASSVTGTGGEYGYTF